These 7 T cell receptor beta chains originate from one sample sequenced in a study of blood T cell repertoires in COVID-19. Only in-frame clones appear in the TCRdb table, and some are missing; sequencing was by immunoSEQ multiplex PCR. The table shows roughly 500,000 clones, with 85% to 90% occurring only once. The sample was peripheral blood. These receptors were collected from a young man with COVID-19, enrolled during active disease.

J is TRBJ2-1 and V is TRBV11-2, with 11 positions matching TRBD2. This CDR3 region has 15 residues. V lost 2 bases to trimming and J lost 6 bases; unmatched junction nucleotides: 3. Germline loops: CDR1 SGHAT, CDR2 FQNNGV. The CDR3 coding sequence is TGTGCCAGCAGCTTACAACTAGCGGGGGCCAATGAGCAGTTCTTC. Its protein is CASSLQLAGANEQFF.

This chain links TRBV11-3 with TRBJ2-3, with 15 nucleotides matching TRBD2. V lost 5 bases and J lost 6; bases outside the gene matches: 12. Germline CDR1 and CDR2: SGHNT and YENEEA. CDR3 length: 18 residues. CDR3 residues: CASSATGTGTSGRDTQYF. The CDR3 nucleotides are TGTGCCAGCAGCGCGACAGGCACCGGGACTAGCGGGAGGGATACGCAGTATTTT.

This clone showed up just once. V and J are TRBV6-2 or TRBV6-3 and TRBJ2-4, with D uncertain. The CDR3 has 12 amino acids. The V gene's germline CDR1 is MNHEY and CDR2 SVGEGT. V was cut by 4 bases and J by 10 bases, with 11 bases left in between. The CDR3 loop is CASSFPQVIQYF. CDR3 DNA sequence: TGTGCCAGCAGTTTCCCGCAGGTGATTCAGTACTTC.

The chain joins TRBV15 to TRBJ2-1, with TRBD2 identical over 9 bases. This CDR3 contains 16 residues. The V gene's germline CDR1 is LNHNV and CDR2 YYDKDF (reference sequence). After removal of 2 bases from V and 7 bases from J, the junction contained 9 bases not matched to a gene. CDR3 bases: TGTGCCACCAGCAGATTAGCGGGAGTTAGTTGGAATGAGCAGTTCTTC. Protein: CATSRLAGVSWNEQFF.

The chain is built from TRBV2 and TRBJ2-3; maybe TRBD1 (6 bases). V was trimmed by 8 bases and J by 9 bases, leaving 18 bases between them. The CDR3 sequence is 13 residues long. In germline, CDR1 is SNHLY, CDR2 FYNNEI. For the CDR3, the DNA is TGTGCCAGCTCCGAAAAGTGGGGGCCGACGCAGTATTTT. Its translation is CASSEKWGPTQYF.

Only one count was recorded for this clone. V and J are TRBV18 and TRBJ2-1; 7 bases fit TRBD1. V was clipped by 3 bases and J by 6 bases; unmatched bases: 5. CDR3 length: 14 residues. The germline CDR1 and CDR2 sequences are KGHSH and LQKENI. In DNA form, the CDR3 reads TGTGCCAGCTCACCTGTCGACAGGGTCAATGAGCAGTTCTTC. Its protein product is CASSPVDRVNEQFF.

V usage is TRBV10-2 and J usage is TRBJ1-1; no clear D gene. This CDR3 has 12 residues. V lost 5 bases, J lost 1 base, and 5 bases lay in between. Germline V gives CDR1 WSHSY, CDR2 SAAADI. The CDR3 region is CASSPRNTEAFF. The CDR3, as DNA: TGCGCCAGCAGTCCCCGGAACACTGAAGCTTTCTTT.